These 25 T cell receptor beta chains came from one sample sequenced in a study of blood T cell repertoires in COVID-19. Here immunoSEQ multiplex PCR was the method, and the copy in TCRdb shows in-frame clones only, minus some. The sample includes roughly 73,000 clones, approximately 90% of them seen just once. Sample: peripheral blood. These receptors all stem from a man aged 65-85 years with active or convalescent COVID-19.

The V gene is TRBV5-1, the J gene TRBJ2-3; 11 bases align to TRBD2. The germline V gene has CDR1 SGHRS and CDR2 YFSETQ. After removal of 4 bases from V and 6 bases from J, the junction contained 10 bases not matched to a gene. CDR3 length: 16 residues. DNA for the CDR3: TGCGCCAGCAGCCCCTCGCTAGCGGGGGGAGGGGATACGCAGTATTTT. This gives the protein CASSPSLAGGGDTQYF.

The rearrangement uses TRBV19 and TRBJ2-1, with a tentative D call TRBD2 (7 bases). The V and J ends lost 3 bases and 3 bases respectively, with 18 bases between them. CDR1 is LNHDA, CDR2 SQIVND, per germline (reference sequence). This CDR3 is 17 amino acids long. The CDR3 DNA sequence: TGTGCCAGTAGTATTGGGAGGGGGTACTGGTTCTACAATGAGCAGTTCTTC. Its translation: CASSIGRGYWFYNEQFF.

CDR3 protein: CASSSREVGKNIQYF. The CDR3 coding sequence is TGTGCCAGCAGCTCGCGAGAGGTTGGCAAAAACATTCAGTACTTC. This rearrangement joins TRBV7-2 to TRBJ2-4; D remains ambiguous. This CDR3 comprises 15 residues. Germline V gene data show CDR1 as SGHTA and CDR2 as FQGNSA. Trimming removed 4 bases from V and 3 bases from J, with 13 bases in between.

The chain combines TRBV27 with TRBJ2-7, with D possibly TRBD2 on 5 matching bases. The CDR3 runs 12 residues. V dropped 1 base and J dropped 5 bases, with 6 bases sitting between them. Germline V gene sequence: CDR1 MNHEY, CDR2 SMNVEV (reference sequence). CDR3 in amino acids: CASSLFGDEQYF. CDR3 DNA: TGTGCCAGCAGTTTATTCGGGGACGAGCAGTACTTC.

This rearrangement joins TRBV14 to TRBJ1-2; TRBD1 matches at 7 bases. Germline V lookup: CDR1 SGHDN, CDR2 FVKESK. The CDR3 is 14 amino acids. J gave up 7 bases and V 4 bases, and 9 bases lay outside the gene matches. The CDR3 DNA sequence: TGTGCCAGCAGCCCGAAACGGACAGGTGGTGGCTACACCTTC. Protein product: CASSPKRTGGGYTF.

J is TRBJ1-1 and V is TRBV7-8, with D maybe TRBD1 (6 bases). Germline V gene lookup returns CDR1 SGHVS and CDR2 FQNEAQ. The CDR3 length is 14 residues. V lost 1 base and J 4 bases, leaving 10 bases between the germline ends. The CDR3 bases are TGTGCCAGCAGCTTAGGAAGGACAGCCACTGAAGCTTTCTTT. As protein: CASSLGRTATEAFF. Full variable domain (outside the CDR3, taken from reference TRBV7-8 and TRBJ1-1): GAGVSQSPRYKVAKRGQDVALRCDPISGHVSLFWYQQALGQGPEFLTYFQNEAQLDKSGLPSDRFFAERPEGSVSTLKIQRTQQEDSAVYLCASSLGRTATEAFFGQGTRLTVV.

J is TRBJ2-3 and V is TRBV19, with D possibly being TRBD2 (6 bases). Germline V gene sequence: CDR1 LNHDA, CDR2 SQIVND (reference sequence). CDR3 size: 14 residues. Between the trimmed V and J ends, which lost 6 bases and 8 bases, there was a span of 18 bases. This CDR3 reads CASRFGQAGSTQYF. CDR3 nucleotide sequence: TGTGCCAGTAGATTCGGACAAGCCGGGAGTACGCAGTATTTT.

The J gene is TRBJ1-5, the V gene TRBV19; TRBD1 aligns across 7 bases. Germline assignment: CDR1 LNHDA and CDR2 SQIVND (reference sequence). There are 15 residues in the CDR3. After removal of 4 bases from V and 4 bases from J, the junction contained 7 bases not matched to a gene. The CDR3 is CASSTPQGRNQPQHF. The CDR3 DNA is TGTGCCAGTAGTACCCCACAGGGGAGAAATCAGCCCCAGCATTTT.

The chain has TRBV7-9 and TRBJ1-5, with D unresolved. This CDR3 has 17 amino acids. Germline CDR1 SEHNR, CDR2 FQNEAQ (reference sequence). The V end was cut by 1 base, the J end by 3 bases, with 16 bases between. The CDR3 spells CASSLDGGQTNNQPQHF. As DNA, the CDR3 is TGTGCCAGCAGCTTAGACGGAGGGCAGACCAACAATCAGCCCCAGCATTTT. The entire variable domain, with the rest obtained from reference TRBV7-9 and TRBJ1-5, is as follows: DTGVSQNPRHKITKRGQNVTFRCDPISEHNRLYWYRQTLGQGPEFLTYFQNEAQLEKSRLLSDRFSAERPKGSFSTLEIQRTEQGDSAMYLCASSLDGGQTNNQPQHFGDGTRLSIL.

V and J are TRBV6-5 and TRBJ2-6; perhaps TRBD1 as D (5 bases). V dropped 6 bases and J dropped 2 bases, with 11 bases sitting between them. The CDR3 sequence is 15 residues long. Germline V gene lookup returns CDR1 MNHEY and CDR2 SVGAGI. CDR3: CASRLQGTGANVLTF. The CDR3 DNA follows: TGTGCCAGCAGGCTCCAGGGTACTGGGGCCAACGTCCTGACTTTC.

This clone was seen only once. This chain links TRBV7-9 with TRBJ1-1; D remains unclear. The CDR3 consists of 15 residues. Germline V lookup: CDR1 SEHNR, CDR2 FQNEAQ (reference sequence). Trimming stripped 4 bases from V and 5 bases from J, with 17 bases between. The CDR3 region is CASSSAGGLRTEAFF. CDR3 sequence (DNA): TGTGCCAGCAGCTCGGCAGGTGGGCTTAGGACTGAAGCTTTCTTT. Filled out from reference TRBV7-9 and TRBJ1-1, the complete variable domain reads DTGVSQNPRHKITKRGQNVTFRCDPISEHNRLYWYRQTLGQGPEFLTYFQNEAQLEKSRLLSDRFSAERPKGSFSTLEIQRTEQGDSAMYLCASSSAGGLRTEAFFGQGTRLTVV.

J is TRBJ1-5 and V is TRBV10-3; 7 bases agree with TRBD1. Germline CDR1 is ENHRY and CDR2 is SYGVKD. The V and J ends lost 3 bases and 3 bases, in that order; junction bases with no gene match: 2. The CDR3 sequence is 14 residues long. The CDR3 nucleotides read TGTGCCATCAGTGACAGGGGGGTCAATCAGCCCCAGCATTTT. Translated: CAISDRGVNQPQHF.

This clone has more than one count but fewer than ten. This sequence joins TRBV7-8 and TRBJ2-2, with 7 bases that match TRBD1. From germline, CDR1 is SGHVS and CDR2 FQNEAQ. V gave up 2 bases and J gave up 1 base; unmatched junction bases: 1. The length of the CDR3 is 15 residues. The CDR3 nucleotides read TGTGCCAGCAGCTTAAGGGACAGGAACACCGGGGAGCTGTTTTTT. Translating it yields CASSLRDRNTGELFF. The complete variable domain, with remaining parts taken from reference TRBV7-8 and TRBJ2-2, reads GAGVSQSPRYKVAKRGQDVALRCDPISGHVSLFWYQQALGQGPEFLTYFQNEAQLDKSGLPSDRFFAERPEGSVSTLKIQRTQQEDSAVYLCASSLRDRNTGELFFGEGSRLTVL.

V and J are TRBV28 and TRBJ1-4; D is ambiguous. Looked up from germline, CDR1 is MDHEN and CDR2 is SYDVKM. The CDR3 has 13 amino acids. V was cut by 2 bases and J by 8 bases, with 9 bases left in between. The DNA for the CDR3 is TGTGCCAGCAGTTTACCCAGAACGGAAAAACTGTTTTTT. This encodes CASSLPRTEKLFF.

The J gene is TRBJ1-1, the V gene TRBV18; 11 nucleotides align to TRBD1. The V gene's germline CDR1 is KGHSH and CDR2 LQKENI. J gave up 0 bases and V 5 bases, and 8 bases lay outside the gene matches. This CDR3 has 17 amino acids. The CDR3 sequence: CASSAGQGALLNTEAFF. Written as DNA, the CDR3 is TGTGCCAGCTCAGCTGGACAGGGGGCGCTTTTGAACACTGAAGCTTTCTTT. Full variable domain (rest looked up from reference TRBV18 and TRBJ1-1): NAGVMQNPRHLVRRRGQEARLRCSPMKGHSHVYWYRQLPEEGLKFMVYLQKENIIDESGMPKERFSAEFPKEGPSILRIQQVVRGDSAAYFCASSAGQGALLNTEAFFGQGTRLTVV.

The gene calls are TRBV9 and TRBJ2-1, with 8 bases lining up with TRBD2. The CDR3 totals 15 residues. J was trimmed by 9 bases and V by 2 bases; bases with no gene match: 10. Per the germline V gene, CDR1 is SGDLS and CDR2 is YYNGEE. The CDR3 protein is CASSVTSGGYFEQFF. In DNA, the CDR3 is TGTGCCAGCAGCGTTACTAGCGGTGGGTACTTTGAGCAGTTCTTC.

The rearrangement uses TRBV3-1 (or the pseudogene TRBV3-2) and TRBJ2-7; 8 bases line up with TRBD2. V lost 0 bases, J lost 6 bases, and 4 bases stayed unmatched. Germline values: CDR1 LGHDT, CDR2 YNNKEL (reference sequence). The CDR3 covers 14 residues. CDR3 region: CASSQESGRSEQYF. In DNA, the CDR3 is TGTGCCAGCAGCCAAGAAAGCGGGAGAAGCGAGCAGTACTTC.

V and J are TRBV12-3 or TRBV12-4 and TRBJ2-5; tentative D call: TRBD2 (5 bases). This CDR3 has 11 residues. V lost 5 bases and J 5 bases, leaving 6 bases between the germline ends. CDR3: CASSRGETQYF. In DNA form, the CDR3 reads TGTGCCAGCAGTCGAGGGGAGACCCAGTACTTC.

The chain has TRBV11-2 and TRBJ2-3; D is undetermined. Germline-derived CDR1 and CDR2 are SGHAT and FQNNGV. The CDR3 contains 17 residues. The ends were cut back, 4 bases at V and 1 base at J, with 18 bases in the middle. The CDR3 sequence is CASSSLGRRTGTDTQYF. In nucleotides, the CDR3 is TGTGCCAGCAGCTCCCTGGGCCGCCGAACGGGCACAGATACGCAGTATTTT. The full variable domain, its missing parts supplied by reference TRBV11-2 and TRBJ2-3, is EAGVAQSPRYKIIEKRQSVAFWCNPISGHATLYWYQQILGQGPKLLIQFQNNGVVDDSQLPKDRFSAERLKGVDSTLKIQPAKLEDSAVYLCASSSLGRRTGTDTQYFGPGTRLTVL.

The genes are TRBV11-2 and TRBJ2-1, with D possibly TRBD2 on 6 matching bases. Germline V gene data show CDR1 as SGHAT and CDR2 as FQNNGV. The CDR3 length is 11 residues. V was pared by 11 bases and J by 7 bases, with 12 bases between. The CDR3 loop reads CASMGGNEQFF. DNA for the CDR3: TGTGCCTCTATGGGAGGTAATGAGCAGTTCTTC. Filled out from reference TRBV11-2 and TRBJ2-1, the complete variable domain reads EAGVAQSPRYKIIEKRQSVAFWCNPISGHATLYWYQQILGQGPKLLIQFQNNGVVDDSQLPKDRFSAERLKGVDSTLKIQPAKLEDSAVYLCASMGGNEQFFGPGTRLTVL.

This chain connects TRBV7-9 to TRBJ2-1; 9 positions agree with TRBD2. CDR1 and CDR2 from the germline V gene are SEHNR and FQNEAQ (reference sequence). CDR3 length: 15 amino acids. Trimming cost V 2 bases and J 1 base; bases outside gene matches: 0. CDR3 nucleotide sequence: TGTGCCAGCAGCTTACTAGCGGGGTCCTACAATGAGCAGTTCTTC. This gives the protein CASSLLAGSYNEQFF. Full variable domain (missing parts from reference TRBV7-9 and TRBJ2-1): DTGVSQNPRHKITKRGQNVTFRCDPISEHNRLYWYRQTLGQGPEFLTYFQNEAQLEKSRLLSDRFSAERPKGSFSTLEIQRTEQGDSAMYLCASSLLAGSYNEQFFGPGTRLTVL.

V usage is TRBV2 and J usage is TRBJ2-1, with 8 nucleotides matching TRBD1. The CDR3 length is 15 residues. The trim removed 1 base at V and 2 bases at J, leaving 1 base unmatched. Germline lookup yields CDR1 SNHLY and CDR2 FYNNEI. The CDR3 DNA reads as TGTGCCAGCAGTGAAGGGACAGGGCCCTACAATGAGCAGTTCTTC. Translation gives CASSEGTGPYNEQFF.

This chain's CDR3 is CATSRDGGGHETDTQYF. The CDR3 region has the DNA TGTGCCACCAGCAGAGATGGGGGGGGCCATGAGACAGATACGCAGTATTTT. J is TRBJ2-3 and V is TRBV15; D possibly corresponds to TRBD2 (7 bases). Trimming left V 0 bases short and J 3 bases short, with 16 bases between. The CDR3 consists of 17 residues. In germline, CDR1 is LNHNV, CDR2 YYDKDF (reference sequence).

This chain joins TRBV29-1 and TRBJ2-7; 7 bases map to TRBD1. CDR3 size: 12 residues. The V gene end was trimmed by 6 bases and the J gene end by 3 bases; junction bases not matched to a gene: 5. CDR1 SQVTM and CDR2 ANQGSEA come from the germline V gene. The CDR3 sequence: CSVLRDSYEQYF. The CDR3 region has the DNA TGCAGCGTCCTCCGGGACAGCTACGAGCAGTACTTC.

The CDR3 DNA follows: TGTGCCAGCAGTGTGAGGTCTCTAGGCTACACCTTC. Amino acid sequence: CASSVRSLGYTF. This sequence joins TRBV2 and TRBJ1-2; D not resolved. Germline values: CDR1 SNHLY, CDR2 FYNNEI. V lost 4 bases and J 8 bases, leaving 11 bases between the germline ends. The CDR3 is made up of 12 amino acids.